What follows are 5 T cell receptor beta chains derived from one specimen sequenced in a study of response to subunit inactivated influenza vaccine. TCRdb reprocessed the RT-PCR reads via MiXCR and lists one record per CDR3 protein. The sample has hundreds of thousands of distinct CDR3 sequences, 15% to 18% seen once; the top ten hold approximately 10%. Source: PBMCs from blood, taken 12 days after vaccination. The receptors were sampled from a man aged 45-65 years who received an inactivated influenza vaccine.

This clonotype was detected only a few times. The chain recombines TRBV12-3 or TRBV12-4 with TRBJ1-1; TRBD1 agrees at 7 bases. The CDR3 has 14 amino acids. The junction had 4 bases not matched to a gene; V was cut back by 2 bases and J by 4 bases. CDR3 sequence reads: CASSLTRDSTEAFF. The CDR3 DNA is TGTGCCAGCAGTTTAACCCGGGACAGCACTGAAGCTTTCTTT.

This chain uses TRBV10-3 with TRBJ2-1, with 14 nucleotides matching TRBD2. V dropped 3 bases and J dropped 7; count of bases not matched to a gene: 8. The CDR3 consists of 17 residues. The germline V gene encodes CDR1 ENHRY and CDR2 SYGVKD. CDR3 protein: CAISDLGTSGSKNEQFF. The CDR3 DNA sequence: TGTGCCATCAGTGACCTCGGGACTAGCGGGAGTAAAAATGAGCAGTTCTTC.

The chain joins TRBV4-3 to TRBJ2-3; 13 nucleotides line up with TRBD2. This CDR3 contains 18 residues. J gave up 3 bases and V 4 bases, and 10 bases lay outside the gene matches. CDR1 is LGHNA, CDR2 YSLEER, per germline. CDR3 in amino acids: CASSRLPRTSGSTDTQYF. In DNA form, the CDR3 reads TGCGCCAGCAGCCGCCTCCCCCGGACTAGCGGGAGTACAGATACGCAGTATTTT.

This clonotype turned up a few times. The chain couples TRBV6-5 to TRBJ1-6, with D tentatively TRBD1 (6 bases). Between the trimmed V and J ends, which lost 0 bases and 7 bases, there was a span of 7 bases. This CDR3 is built from 14 residues. CDR1 and CDR2 from the germline V gene are MNHEY and SVGAGI. The CDR3: CASSYSGGNSPLHF. In nucleotides, the CDR3 is TGTGCCAGCAGTTACTCAGGGGGAAATTCACCCCTCCACTTT.

This rearrangement joins TRBV28 to TRBJ2-7, with D uncertain. This CDR3 is 15 amino acids long. CDR1 is MDHEN and CDR2 is SYDVKM in the germline V gene. V lost 3 bases, J lost 3 bases, and 15 bases lay in between. CDR3 amino acids: CASSFIGRNIYEQYF. The CDR3, as DNA: TGTGCCAGCAGTTTTATAGGACGGAATATCTACGAGCAGTACTTC.